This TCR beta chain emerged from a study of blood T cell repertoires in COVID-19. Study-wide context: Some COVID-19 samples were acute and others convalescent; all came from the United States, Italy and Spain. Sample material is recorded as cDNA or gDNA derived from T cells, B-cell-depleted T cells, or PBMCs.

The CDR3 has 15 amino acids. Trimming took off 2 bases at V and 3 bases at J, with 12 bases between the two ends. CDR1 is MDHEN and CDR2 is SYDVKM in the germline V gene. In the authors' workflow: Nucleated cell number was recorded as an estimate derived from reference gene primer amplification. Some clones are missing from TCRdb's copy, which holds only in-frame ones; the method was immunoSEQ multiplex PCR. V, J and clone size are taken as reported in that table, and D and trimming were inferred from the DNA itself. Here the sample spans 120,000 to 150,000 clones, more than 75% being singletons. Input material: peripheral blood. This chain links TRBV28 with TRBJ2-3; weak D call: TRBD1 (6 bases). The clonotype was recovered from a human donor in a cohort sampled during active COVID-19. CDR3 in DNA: TGTGCCAGCAGTTTACCACTAACAGGGACAGATACGCAGTATTTT. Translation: CASSLPLTGTDTQYF. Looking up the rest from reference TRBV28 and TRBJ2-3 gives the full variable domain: DVKVTQSSRYLVKRTGEKVFLECVQDMDHENMFWYRQDPGLGLRLIYFSYDVKMKEKGDIPEGYSVSREKKERFSLILESASTNQTSMYLCASSLPLTGTDTQYFGPGTRLTVL.